This T cell receptor beta chain was sequenced for a study of shared clonotypes between healthy human individuals (dated by TCRdb to 2018 to 2021). As for the study more broadly: Two women and a few men aged 18 to 49 years were included in the cohort. Between about 0.85 and 8.9 billion PBMCs per donor were obtained by leukapheresis. To estimate repertoire size and how much clonotype sharing occurs between individuals, the study deeply sequenced the blood TCR repertoires of 5 or 6 healthy adults. To increase sequencing depth and limit assay-specific biases, different laboratories used diverse techniques to prepare libraries and sequence TCR repertoires. For each donor, three plates each were used for CD4 naive and CD4 memory, two plates were used for CD8 naive, and one plate was used for CD8 memory. Broad study findings and their caveats: Naive subsets generally had larger estimated clonotype richness than memory subsets. Higher generation probabilities were observed for clonotypes shared by all four sorted-subset donors than for non-shared clonotypes. Pairwise subsampling indicated that sequencing depth was expected to affect the degree of clonotype sharing among donors. Rarefaction of sorted-subset datasets indicated incomplete sequencing despite the large sequencing depth. Approximately 5% of naive CD4, 3.5% of naive CD8, roughly 2.5% of memory CD4, and 0.35% to 0.4% of memory CD8 clonotypes were shared across several donors. Sampling was restricted to blood, and TCR repertoires in tissue are likely to differ from TCR repertoires in blood. The small number of donors limited the genetic and exposure-history diversity represented.

V is pruned by 4 bases and J by 6 bases, leaving 10 bases of the junction without a gene match. The germline V gene encodes CDR1 SGDLS and CDR2 YYNGEE. The CDR3 spans 16 residues, from the cysteine through the phenylalanine. Just the 48-base CDR3 DNA is kept, in frame starting at base 1. Using the deep immunoSEQ assay, TCR CDR3 regions were amplified from genomic DNA by multiplex PCR. Genomic DNA extracted from each cell subset was distributed evenly over all wells of several immunoSEQ 96-well plates, and each plate served as one replicate. For sorted subsets, around 200 ng genomic DNA, equal to about 30,000 T cell genomes, was loaded into each replicate PCR. The purified libraries were quantified using a Qubit 3.0 fluorometer, sized with a Bioanalyzer 2100, and then quantified again using the KAPA Library Quantification kit. Every immunoSEQ 96-well plate was sequenced on a dedicated single-read 150-cycle Illumina NextSeq 550 flow cell. Regarding the original processing steps: Because only junctional sequences without quality scores were contained in the immunoSEQ output, filtering matching that applied to full-length reads could not be performed. Sequences were annotated with PyIR, a Python wrapper for IgBLAST v1.9, and V/J genes and CDR3 were assigned using IMGT germline references. Reads were removed for weak V/J assignments (E-value above 1e-6), missing CDR3, stop codons, out-of-frame junctions, or ambiguous translated residues. V3J clonotypes were defined as sequences sharing an identical inferred V gene, J gene, and CDR3 amino acid sequence. Percentage overlap between repertoires was computed as shared unique clonotypes divided by the size of the smaller repertoire. Repertoire richness was assessed with RTK rarefaction, the Chao1 estimator, and Recon v2.1 estimates of unobserved clonotypes. OLGA was used to compute generation probabilities for all TCRbeta clonotypes that the gDNA method yielded from four donors. This is the immuneACCESS table as TCRdb keeps it, with only in-frame sequences that have V and J called. A part of the clones is gone; compared with another copy, unresolved V genes explain less than half, and the rest is unexplained. That table supplies the V and J calls and clone size; D and trimming were determined from the DNA. The table for this sample lists roughly 2.4 million clones; around 95% of them were counted only once. Over 0.1% of the sample is in the top ten clones.

On this clone itself: Its antigen remains unidentified. No qualities accompany the bases; no much larger clone lies one base away.

Healthy HIV-negative adults with no recently reported acute infections or vaccinations were included as donors. Only Caucasian adults living in Nashville, Tennessee, USA were represented among the donors. Magnetic negative selection was used to enrich CD4+ T cells, after which naive cells were positively selected on CD45RA and the negative fraction became the memory subset. Blood was collected by leukapheresis, and PBMCs were isolated by Ficoll-Histopaque density gradient centrifugation and then cryopreserved in liquid nitrogen vapor phase. Purity and quantity of every magnetically sorted T cell population were checked by analytical flow cytometry. From each sorted fraction, genomic DNA was isolated and quantified by UV absorbance on a Nanodrop 2000c.

The sequence links TRBV9 to TRBJ2-2; the junction holds 9 bases that match TRBD1. Material for sequencing was naive CD4+ T cells sorted from blood. The cell subset or site label here, explained by the study, means: CD45RA+ positively selected. This TCR was recovered from a man aged 18 to 30 in good health. At the DNA level, the sequence is TGTGCCAGCAGCTTCGGGACAGGGACGTATGCCGGGGAGCTGTTTTTT. The encoded protein is CASSFGTGTYAGELFF.